Sequencing of this TCR beta chain was carried out in a study of technical replicates of blood from several donors. Germline V gives CDR1 LNHDA, CDR2 SQIVND (reference sequence). The V and J ends lost 7 bases and 6 bases, in that order; junction bases with no gene match: 10. CDR3 length equals 14 residues. Profiling relied on immunoSEQ multiplex PCR, and the TCRdb table lists in-frame clones only, not all of them. The data show about 62,000 clones, 95% to 98% seen once. The sequenced sample consisted of T cells isolated from PBMCs. The sequence came from a human donor in good health. V usage is TRBV19 and J usage is TRBJ2-7; 9 bases fit TRBD1. CDR3: CASTPGQGPGEQYF. For the CDR3, the DNA is TGTGCCAGTACCCCGGGACAGGGCCCCGGCGAGCAGTACTTC.